This TCR beta chain was retrieved from a study of human T cells and chemical hapten exposure (dated by TCRdb to 2020 to 2022). General notes on the study: For sensitization, 2% DPC in acetone was applied to a roughly 2 cm by roughly 2 cm area of upper inner arm skin. Throughout the roughly 24-week study period, patients were also given weekly therapeutic DPC doses on the scalp. Patch testing on the upper back used Finn chambers containing 0.01% DPC, with scoring done after 6 days according to International Contact Dermatitis Research Group standards. The mostly female patient cohort included alopecia areata with under or over 50% scalp involvement, alopecia totalis and alopecia universalis. Libraries were combined into a pool for sequencing, and differences in TCR yield between samples came mainly from small differences in library volumes within the pool. In alopecia patients, the study followed how the peripheral blood TCR repertoire changed in vivo over primary and secondary sensitization to diphenylcyclopropenone (DPC), a hapten. Blood was sampled from patients pre-sensitization (week 0) and at 2, 6 and about 24 weeks after DPC sensitization. Approximately 28 alopecia patients provided blood for TCR sequencing at one to four time points (pre-sensitization, 2, 6 and 24 weeks).

Explained via the paper, the time point label denotes: patch test 2, 6 weeks after DPC sensitization. The sample's treatment or condition label, in plain terms: therapeutic diphenylcyclopropenone sensitization with weekly scalp DPC. At each patch-test visit, blood was drawn before the patch test was applied. Patients were eligible if aged 18 to 70, diagnosed with alopecia and judged suitable for DPC therapy, and pregnant patients were excluded. Total RNA was extracted from unfractionated whole blood collected in Tempus Blood RNA tubes. This clonotype appeared many times. Its antigen remains unidentified. No quality values exist for individual bases; no much larger clone is one base distant. Findings and caveats that apply to the study as a whole: Repeated subsampling changed both the strength of the expansion versus patch-test correlation and the threshold at which that correlation became significant. DPC sensitization did not change how many TCRs were above 1 in 1000 frequency, and no evidence was found of alterations in global repertoire structure. Because every patient had alopecia, a presumed autoimmune disease, the patients' immune response might differ from that of healthy individuals. Patch test score was positively correlated with the number of PT1 expanded TCRs, with significance at thresholds 8, 16 and 32 but not at 4. Compared with pre-sensitization or healthy control sets, expanded TCRs formed significantly more large CDR3 similarity clusters, which is consistent with antigen-driven responses.

Preparation of the library involved RACE. Sequencer: NextSeq 500. During library preparation, unique molecular identifiers were attached to individual cDNA molecules so that TCRs could be counted in a quantitative, reproducible way. From each blood RNA sample, both TCR alpha and TCR beta chains were sequenced. Under the source paper's analysis protocol: Samples had a median of roughly 91,000 TCRs, with a range from about 23,224 to 750,000. The Decombinator software suite was used to annotate the V, J and CDR3 of the TCR reads. For the PS versus PT1 abundance plots, all samples were subsampled to the same number of TCRs (28,000). Expanded TCRs were defined as absent before sensitization and observed at least eight times at the 2-week time point. TCRdb ran its own pipeline on the public reads, namely fastp trimming at Q25 and MiXCR clone calling, and kept in-frame beta chains. Entries are consolidated by CDR3 protein sequence, retaining the most common genes and DNA. The V and J calls come from TCRdb's annotation, not from the publication. Here the sample has 360,000 or so distinct CDR3 sequences; about 6% occur a single time. Less than 6.5% of the sample lies in the top ten.

Trimming takes 1 base from V and 11 bases from J, and the germline ends sit 14 bases apart. The CDR3 goes from the cysteine to the phenylalanine over 13 residues. Only the CDR3 portion is preserved as DNA: 39 bases, with reading frame beginning at the first base. Taken from the germline V gene, the CDR1 and CDR2 loops are MGHDK and SYGVNS. The sequence is built from TRBV25-1 and TRBJ1-1; the D gene cannot be resolved reliably. Sample: whole blood, taken in connection with sensitization to the hapten diphenylcyclopropenone (DPC). This receptor was identified in a woman aged 18-35 years with alopecia areata. Some clones in this sample may be carry-over from other donors' samples. The DNA sequence is given as TGTGCCAGCAGTGAATCGACGATCCCTAGGGCTTTCTTT. Its coded protein is CASSESTIPRAFF.